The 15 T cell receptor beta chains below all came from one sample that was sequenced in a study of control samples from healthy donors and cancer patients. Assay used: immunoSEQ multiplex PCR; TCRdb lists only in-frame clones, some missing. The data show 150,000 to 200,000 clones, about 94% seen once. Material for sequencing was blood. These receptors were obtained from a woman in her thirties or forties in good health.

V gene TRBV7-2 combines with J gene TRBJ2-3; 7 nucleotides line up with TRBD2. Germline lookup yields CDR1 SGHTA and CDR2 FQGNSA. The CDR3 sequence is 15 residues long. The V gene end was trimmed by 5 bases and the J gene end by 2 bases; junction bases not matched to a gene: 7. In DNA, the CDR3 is TGTGCCAGCAGCGCTCTAGCGGCCCCCACAGATACGCAGTATTTT. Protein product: CASSALAAPTDTQYF.

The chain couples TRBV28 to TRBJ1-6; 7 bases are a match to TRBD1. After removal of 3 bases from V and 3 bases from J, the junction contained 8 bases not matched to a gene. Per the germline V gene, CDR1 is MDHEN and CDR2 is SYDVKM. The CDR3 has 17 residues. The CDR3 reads CASSFPLTGRYNSPLHF. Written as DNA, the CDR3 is TGTGCCAGCAGTTTCCCCTTGACAGGGCGCTATAATTCACCCCTCCACTTT. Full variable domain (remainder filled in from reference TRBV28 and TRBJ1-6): DVKVTQSSRYLVKRTGEKVFLECVQDMDHENMFWYRQDPGLGLRLIYFSYDVKMKEKGDIPEGYSVSREKKERFSLILESASTNQTSMYLCASSFPLTGRYNSPLHFGNGTRLTVT.

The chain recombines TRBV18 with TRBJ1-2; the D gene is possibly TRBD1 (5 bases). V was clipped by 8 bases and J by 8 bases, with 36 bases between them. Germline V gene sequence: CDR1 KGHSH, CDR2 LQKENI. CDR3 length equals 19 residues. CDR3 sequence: CASIQNIPTVPQNPTGYTF. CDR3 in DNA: TGTGCCAGCATCCAAAACATTCCGACAGTACCACAAAACCCTACGGGCTACACCTTC.

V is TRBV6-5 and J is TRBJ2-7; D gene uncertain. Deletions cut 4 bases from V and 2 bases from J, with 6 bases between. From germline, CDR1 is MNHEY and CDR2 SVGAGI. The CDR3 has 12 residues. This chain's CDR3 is CASSSPTYEQYF. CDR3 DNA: TGTGCCAGCAGTTCGCCGACCTACGAGCAGTACTTC.

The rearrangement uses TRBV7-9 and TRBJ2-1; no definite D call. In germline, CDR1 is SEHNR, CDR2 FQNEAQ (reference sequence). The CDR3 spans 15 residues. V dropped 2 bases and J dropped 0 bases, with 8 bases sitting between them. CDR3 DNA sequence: TGTGCCAGCAGCTTAAACCTACGCTCCTACAATGAGCAGTTCTTC. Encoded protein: CASSLNLRSYNEQFF.

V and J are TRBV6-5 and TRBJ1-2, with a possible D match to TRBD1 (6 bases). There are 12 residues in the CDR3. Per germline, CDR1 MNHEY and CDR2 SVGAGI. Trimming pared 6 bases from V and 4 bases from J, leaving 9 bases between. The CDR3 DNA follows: TGTGCCAGCAGGACAGGTCTCTATGGCTACACCTTC. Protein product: CASRTGLYGYTF.

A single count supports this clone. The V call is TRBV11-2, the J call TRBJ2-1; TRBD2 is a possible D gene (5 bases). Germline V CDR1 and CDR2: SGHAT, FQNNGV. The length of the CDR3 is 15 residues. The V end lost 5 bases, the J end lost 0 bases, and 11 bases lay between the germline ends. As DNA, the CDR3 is TGTGCCAGCAGCCTAGGTGGGAGCTCCTACAATGAGCAGTTCTTC. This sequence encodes CASSLGGSSYNEQFF.

This chain's CDR3 is CASSPMAQPQHF. The DNA of the CDR3 is TGTGCCAGCAGTCCGATGGCTCAGCCCCAGCATTTT. The V and J genes are TRBV12-3 or TRBV12-4 and TRBJ1-5, with D hard to call. The CDR3 covers 12 residues. V shed 5 bases and J shed 6 bases, with 8 bases lying between them.

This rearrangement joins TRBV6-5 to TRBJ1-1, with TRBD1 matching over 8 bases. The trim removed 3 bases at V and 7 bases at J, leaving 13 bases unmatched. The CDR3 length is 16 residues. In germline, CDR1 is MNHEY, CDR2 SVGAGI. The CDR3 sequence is CASSYFLRGRGGEAFF. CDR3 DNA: TGTGCCAGCAGTTATTTTCTCAGGGGGCGAGGTGGTGAAGCTTTCTTT.

The CDR3 here is CASRRGQGAAEAFF. CDR3 DNA sequence: TGTGCCAGTAGGAGAGGACAGGGGGCAGCTGAAGCTTTCTTT. The chain joins TRBV19 to TRBJ1-1, with 11 bases lining up with TRBD1. CDR1 LNHDA and CDR2 SQIVND come from the germline V gene (reference sequence). There are 14 residues in the CDR3. Trimming removed 6 bases from V and 6 bases from J; junction bases left unmatched: 6.

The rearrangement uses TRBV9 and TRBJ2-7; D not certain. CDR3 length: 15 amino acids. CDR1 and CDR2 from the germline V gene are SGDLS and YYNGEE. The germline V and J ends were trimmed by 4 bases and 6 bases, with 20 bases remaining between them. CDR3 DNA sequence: TGTGCCAGCAGCCAATCCCCCGGGTCCCTGGGCGAGCAGTACTTC. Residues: CASSQSPGSLGEQYF.

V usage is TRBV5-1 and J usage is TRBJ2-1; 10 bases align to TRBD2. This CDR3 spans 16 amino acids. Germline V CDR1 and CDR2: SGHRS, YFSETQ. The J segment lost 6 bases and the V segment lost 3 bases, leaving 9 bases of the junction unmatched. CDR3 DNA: TGCGCCAGCAGCTGGTCAAGCGGGGGGGCCGGCAATGAGCAGTTCTTC. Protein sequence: CASSWSSGGAGNEQFF.

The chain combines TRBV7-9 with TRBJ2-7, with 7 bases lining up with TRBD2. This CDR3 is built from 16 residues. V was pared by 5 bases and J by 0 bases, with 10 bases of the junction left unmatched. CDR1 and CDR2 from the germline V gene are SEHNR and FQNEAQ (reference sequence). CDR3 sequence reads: CASSAGGGGSSYEQYF. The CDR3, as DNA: TGTGCCAGCAGCGCGGGTGGTGGCGGGAGCTCCTACGAGCAGTACTTC. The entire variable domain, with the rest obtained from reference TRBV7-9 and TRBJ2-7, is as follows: DTGVSQNPRHKITKRGQNVTFRCDPISEHNRLYWYRQTLGQGPEFLTYFQNEAQLEKSRLLSDRFSAERPKGSFSTLEIQRTEQGDSAMYLCASSAGGGGSSYEQYFGPGTRLTVT.

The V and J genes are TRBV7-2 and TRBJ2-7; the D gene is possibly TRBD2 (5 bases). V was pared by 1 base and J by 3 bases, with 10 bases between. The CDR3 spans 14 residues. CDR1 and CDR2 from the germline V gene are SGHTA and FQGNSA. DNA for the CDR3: TGTGCCAGCAGCTTAGAGGGCGGACTCTACGAGCAGTACTTC. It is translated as CASSLEGGLYEQYF.

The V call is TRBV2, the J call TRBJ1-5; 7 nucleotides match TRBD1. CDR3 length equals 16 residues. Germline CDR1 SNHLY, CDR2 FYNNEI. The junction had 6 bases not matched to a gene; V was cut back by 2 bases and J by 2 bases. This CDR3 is CASSELGGLGNQPQHF. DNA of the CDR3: TGTGCCAGCAGTGAATTAGGGGGCCTAGGCAATCAGCCCCAGCATTTT.